Sequencing of this TCR beta chain was carried out in a study of shared clonotypes between healthy human individuals. About the research overall: Three plates each covered CD4 naive and memory; CD8 naive two, CD8 memory one.

Germline trimming cut 4 bases from V and 4 bases from J; bases unmatched to any gene: 9. In germline, CDR1 is MDHEN, CDR2 SYDVKM. The CDR3 length is 15 residues. Some clones are missing from TCRdb's copy, which holds only in-frame ones; the method was immunoSEQ multiplex PCR. This sample carries millions of clones, 90% to 95% of them seen once, and the ten largest clones take 0.11% to 0.15%. Study-level results: A generally larger estimated richness was seen in naive subsets than in memory subsets.

Only Caucasian adults living in Nashville, Tennessee served as donors. Note on this clone: The antigen is not known.

This clonotype was sampled from a man between 18 and 35 years old in good health. This rearrangement joins TRBV28 to TRBJ1-1; TRBD1 aligns across 7 bases. The source material was naive CD4+ T cells sorted from blood. Noted subset: CD45RA+ positively selected. The CDR3 nucleotides read TGTGCCAGCAGTTCCCTGACAGGGCCAGGCACTGAAGCTTTCTTT. Its translation: CASSSLTGPGTEAFF.